The clone carrying this T cell receptor beta chain came up once. A read error may account for a junction end that differs from germline. These data are taken from a study of tumor-infiltrating lymphocytes in primary liver carcinoma. The roughly 18-32 mg bulk tissue piece was not sorted before simultaneous RNA and DNA extraction. The CDR3 has 14 residues. Germline values: CDR1 SGHAT, CDR2 FQNNGV. The investigators made TCR beta cDNA from approximately 0.5 ug total RNA, using a constant-region primer. Library construction for TCR beta comprised three nested multiplex PCR rounds performed with slightly modified ARM-PCR. Use of TRBV1-TRBV30 forward primers with a C-beta reverse primer characterized the first two PCR rounds, which lasted about 10 cycles each. Via MiXCR, TCRdb re-called the multiplex PCR reads, giving one row per CDR3 protein. The table includes some 110,000 distinct CDR3 sequences, 64% detected once.

Sequenced sample: liver tumor tissue from sampling region 3. Noted subset: tumor region T3, left-lateral pole. The receptor comes from a woman aged 55-75 years with primary liver carcinoma and hepatitis B virus infection. This sequence joins TRBV11-2 and TRBJ1-2; tentative D call: TRBD1 (5 bases). The DNA for the CDR3 is TGTGTCAGCAGCTCAATCCGGGGGAATGATAGCTACACCTTC. Encoded protein: CVSSSIRGNDSYTF.